Listed below are T cell receptor beta chains from one sample, sequenced in a study of shared clonotypes between healthy human individuals. Sequenced by immunoSEQ multiplex PCR; TCRdb stores in-frame clones only, minus some. The data contain fewer than 400,000 clones, 74% of them singletons. Sequencing used memory CD4+ T cells sorted from blood. The receptors shown here come from a man younger than 40 in good health. The CDR3 runs from the conserved cysteine through the conserved F or W. The order of the fields is clone size, V gene, D gene, J gene, CDR3 DNA, CDR3 protein. The D gene is left open where the match is weak. Only part of the rows carry a size: once, few, many, or a class if the clone is expanded.

size: few
V: TRBV11-2
D: TRBD2
J: TRBJ2-7
DNA: TGTGCCAGCAGCTACAGGACTAGCGGGATCTCCTCCTACGAGCAGTACTTC
CDR3: CASSYRTSGISSYEQYF

size: -
V: TRBV5-1
D: TRBD2
J: TRBJ2-7
DNA: TGCGCCAGCAGCCAAAGCGGGAGGCTCTCCTACGAGCAGTACTTC
CDR3: CASSQSGRLSYEQYF

size: -
V: TRBV28
D: -
J: TRBJ2-6
DNA: TGTGCCAGCGAGGGAGTAGACTCTGGGGCCAACGTCCTGACTTTC
CDR3: CASEGVDSGANVLTF

size: -
V: TRBV28
D: -
J: TRBJ2-7
DNA: TGTGCCAGCAGCCGGATGGTCTACGAGCAGTACTTC
CDR3: CASSRMVYEQYF

size: -
V: TRBV5-1
D: -
J: TRBJ1-1
DNA: TGCGCCAGCAAGATGGGTCCCGAAGCTTTCTTT
CDR3: CASKMGPEAFF

size: few
V: TRBV5-1
D: -
J: TRBJ1-2
DNA: TGCGCCAGCTCATATACGAACTATGGCTACACCTTC
CDR3: CASSYTNYGYTF

size: -
V: TRBV11-2
D: -
J: TRBJ2-2
DNA: TGTGCCAGCAGCTTAGAAACAGTTACGAGGGAGCTGTTTTTT
CDR3: CASSLETVTRELFF

size: -
V: TRBV30
D: -
J: TRBJ2-1
DNA: TGTGCCTGGAGCGGGTCCTCAAGATCTAATGAGCAGTTCTTC
CDR3: CAWSGSSRSNEQFF

size: -
V: TRBV7-9
D: -
J: TRBJ1-1
DNA: TGTGCCAGCAGCAAGAACATTGAAGCTTTCTTT
CDR3: CASSKNIEAFF

size: -
V: TRBV7-2
D: TRBD2
J: TRBJ2-7
DNA: TGTGCCAGCAGACAAGGACTAGCGGGAGCCGAGCAGTACTTC
CDR3: CASRQGLAGAEQYF

size: -
V: TRBV29-1
D: TRBD1
J: TRBJ2-1
DNA: TGCAGCGCTGCATTGGGACAGGTGGTCAATGAGCAGTTCTTC
CDR3: CSAALGQVVNEQFF

size: -
V: TRBV29-1
D: -
J: TRBJ1-1
DNA: TGCAGCGTTGACCGGGGGCAGATTAGGAACACTGAAGCTTTCTTT
CDR3: CSVDRGQIRNTEAFF

size: -
V: TRBV19
D: TRBD1
J: TRBJ2-3
DNA: TGTGCCAGTGCGGACAGGGGGCTAGATACGCAGTATTTT
CDR3: CASADRGLDTQYF

size: -
V: TRBV5-1
D: -
J: TRBJ2-1
DNA: TGCGCCAGCAGCTCGGTAGAGGGGCTCAATGAGCAGTTCTTC
CDR3: CASSSVEGLNEQFF

size: -
V: TRBV5-6
D: -
J: TRBJ1-5
DNA: TGTGCCAGCAGCTTGATCGATCAGCCCCAGCATTTT
CDR3: CASSLIDQPQHF

size: -
V: TRBV4-2
D: -
J: TRBJ1-3
DNA: TGTGCCAGCAGCCAAGCCCCCTGGGGGGCTGGAAACACCATATATTTT
CDR3: CASSQAPWGAGNTIYF

size: -
V: TRBV7-8
D: TRBD2
J: TRBJ2-1
DNA: TGTGCCAGCAGCTCGGCCCCAGCGGGAGGACGTAATGAGCAGTTCTTC
CDR3: CASSSAPAGGRNEQFF

size: -
V: TRBV7-9
D: -
J: TRBJ2-6
DNA: TGTGCCAGCAGCCGGGATGGACAGTCTGGGGCCAACGTCCTGACTTTC
CDR3: CASSRDGQSGANVLTF

size: -
V: TRBV18
D: TRBD2
J: TRBJ2-7
DNA: TGTGCCAGCTCACCCGCGGGGGGGTCCTACGAGCAGTACTTC
CDR3: CASSPAGGSYEQYF

size: -
V: TRBV5-1
D: -
J: TRBJ2-7
DNA: TGCGCCAGCAGCTTGGAACACGAGCAGTACTTC
CDR3: CASSLEHEQYF

size: -
V: TRBV5-4
D: -
J: TRBJ2-5
DNA: TGTGCCAGCAGCTGGACAGTCCGCAACCAAGAGACCCAGTACTTC
CDR3: CASSWTVRNQETQYF

size: once
V: TRBV5-4
D: -
J: TRBJ1-2
DNA: TGTGCCAGCAGCTCTGTTGGAGTCTGGCGCCGGGGGGGCTATGGCTACACCTTC
CDR3: CASSSVGVWRRGGYGYTF

size: -
V: TRBV19
D: -
J: TRBJ2-7
DNA: TGTGCCAGTAGTAGTTTGGGAGACGGATATACGTACTTC
CDR3: CASSSLGDGYTYF

size: -
V: TRBV19
D: -
J: TRBJ1-1
DNA: TGTGCCAGTAGTCTGAGGACAATGGGGAACACTGAAGCTTTCTTT
CDR3: CASSLRTMGNTEAFF

size: -
V: TRBV5-1
D: -
J: TRBJ2-3
DNA: TGCGCCAGCAGCTCGGGACTTCCCACAGATACGCAGTATTTT
CDR3: CASSSGLPTDTQYF

size: -
V: TRBV5-1
D: TRBD1
J: TRBJ2-5
DNA: TGCGCCAGCAGCTCGCAGGGACAGGGGGTGGAGACCCAGTACTTC
CDR3: CASSSQGQGVETQYF

size: -
V: TRBV18
D: -
J: TRBJ1-1
DNA: TGTGCCAGCTCACCAATGGGGATGAACACTGAAGCTTTCTTT
CDR3: CASSPMGMNTEAFF

size: -
V: TRBV11-2
D: -
J: TRBJ2-3
DNA: TGTGCCAGCAGCTTGAGGGTAGGCCCAGATACGCAGTATTTT
CDR3: CASSLRVGPDTQYF

size: few
V: TRBV6-1
D: -
J: TRBJ1-5
DNA: TGTGCCAGCAGTGTACAGGTAACCAATCAGCCCCAGCATTTT
CDR3: CASSVQVTNQPQHF

size: -
V: TRBV28
D: TRBD1
J: TRBJ1-1
DNA: TGTGCCATTACCAGGGGGGGATGGTCGGAAGCTTTCTTT
CDR3: CAITRGGWSEAFF

size: -
V: TRBV2
D: -
J: TRBJ2-1
DNA: TGTGCCGGAACAGGTTTGGGATACAATGAGCAGTTCTTC
CDR3: CAGTGLGYNEQFF

size: -
V: TRBV10-3
D: -
J: TRBJ2-1
DNA: TGTGCCACCACGCCTAGGATGGAGTACAATGAGCAGTTCTTC
CDR3: CATTPRMEYNEQFF

size: -
V: TRBV27
D: TRBD1
J: TRBJ2-7
DNA: TGTGCCAGCAGTTCCGCCGGGGACAGGTTTCAATCCTACGAGCAGTACTTC
CDR3: CASSSAGDRFQSYEQYF

size: many
V: TRBV7-2
D: -
J: TRBJ1-1
DNA: TGTGCCAGCAGCTCAGACAGGAACACTGAAGCTTTCTTT
CDR3: CASSSDRNTEAFF

size: -
V: TRBV6-1
D: TRBD1
J: TRBJ2-5
DNA: TGTGCCAGCAGTTGGGACAGCAAAGAGACCCAGTACTTC
CDR3: CASSWDSKETQYF

size: -
V: TRBV5-4
D: -
J: TRBJ2-5
DNA: TGTGCCAGCAGCACGGGACGGCAAGAGACCCAGTACTTC
CDR3: CASSTGRQETQYF

size: many
V: TRBV7-2
D: TRBD1
J: TRBJ2-7
DNA: TGTGCCAGCAGCTCAGTCCGGACAGGGGGATTCTACGAGCAGTACTTC
CDR3: CASSSVRTGGFYEQYF

size: -
V: TRBV28
D: -
J: TRBJ2-7
DNA: TGTGCCAGCACCCCACAGGGGACTGCCTACGAGCAGTACTTC
CDR3: CASTPQGTAYEQYF

size: -
V: TRBV7-2
D: -
J: TRBJ1-2
DNA: TGTGCCAGCAGCCCCCCGGGAGGCTATGGCTACACCTTC
CDR3: CASSPPGGYGYTF

size: -
V: TRBV11-2
D: -
J: TRBJ1-4
DNA: TGTGCCAGCAGCTTAGGGGTTGGACAAGCTAATGAAAAACTGTTTTTT
CDR3: CASSLGVGQANEKLFF

size: -
V: TRBV4-3
D: TRBD2
J: TRBJ2-2
DNA: TGCGCCAGCAGCCAAGACTCGCTAGCGGGCGGGAACACCGGGGAGCTGTTTTTT
CDR3: CASSQDSLAGGNTGELFF

size: few
V: TRBV4-1
D: TRBD1
J: TRBJ1-1
DNA: TGCGCCAGCAGCCAAGAAAGATCTGGGACAGGGAGCACTGAAGCTTTCTTT
CDR3: CASSQERSGTGSTEAFF

size: -
V: TRBV19
D: -
J: TRBJ1-2
DNA: TGTGCCAGTAGTAATCTGGGGATGCGAAAGTCAAATAACTATGGCTACACCTTC
CDR3: CASSNLGMRKSNNYGYTF